Listed here are 11 T cell receptor beta chains from one sample, sequenced in a study of blood T cell repertoires in COVID-19. Some clones are missing from TCRdb's copy, which holds only in-frame ones; the method was immunoSEQ multiplex PCR. The data show under 55,000 clones, with 79% seen just once and about 25% held by the top ten. Specimen: peripheral blood. The source of these receptors is a man aged 70 or older with acute or convalescent COVID-19.

The chain links TRBV3-1 (or the pseudogene TRBV3-2) to TRBJ1-5; D not resolved. Deletions cut 0 bases from V and 4 bases from J, with 10 bases between. Germline values: CDR1 LGHDT, CDR2 YNNKEL (reference sequence). This CDR3 spans 15 amino acids. The CDR3 DNA reads as TGTGCCAGCAGCCAAGAAGCGGGAACGAATCAGCCCCAGCATTTT. It yields the protein CASSQEAGTNQPQHF.

The chain couples TRBV5-1 to TRBJ2-3; tentatively, D is TRBD1 (6 bases). CDR1 and CDR2 from the germline V gene are SGHRS and YFSETQ. V lost 2 bases and J lost 5, with 9 bases in between. The CDR3 loop spans 13 amino acids. CDR3 DNA sequence: TGCGCCAGCAGCTTCCCAGGGGAAGATACGCAGTATTTT. Amino acids: CASSFPGEDTQYF.

By frequency in the sample, this clone is medium-sized. The genes are TRBV10-3 and TRBJ2-7; 9 nucleotides agree with TRBD1. Germline V gene lookup returns CDR1 ENHRY and CDR2 SYGVKD. V lost 1 base to trimming and J lost 6 bases; unmatched junction nucleotides: 25. The CDR3 has 21 residues. The CDR3 coding sequence is TGTGCCATCAGTGAGTTAACACCGGGACAGGGAAAGAAGGGGCCCTTTAGCGAGCAGTACTTC. Translating gives CAISELTPGQGKKGPFSEQYF.

A remark on this clone: A read error may produce the germline difference seen at one junction end. The genes are TRBV6-5 and TRBJ1-4; D possibly corresponds to TRBD1 (5 bases). Germline assignment: CDR1 MNHEY and CDR2 SVGAGI. This CDR3 is 15 amino acids long. The CDR3 protein is CASSDSAGRNEKLFF. The CDR3 DNA sequence: TGTGCCAGCAGTGACTCCGCAGGGAGGAATGAAAAACTGTTTTTT.

This chain connects TRBV4-1 to TRBJ2-6, with 7 positions matching TRBD2. The CDR3 covers 22 residues. The ends lost 0 bases at V and 0 bases at J; junction bases unmatched: 17. Germline CDR1 reads MGHRA; CDR2 reads YSYEKL. The CDR3 DNA reads as TGCGCCAGCAGCCAAGATCTCGTGGGACTAAGGCCCATTTACTCTGGGGCCAACGTCCTGACTTTC. This encodes CASSQDLVGLRPIYSGANVLTF.

V usage is TRBV3-1 (or the pseudogene TRBV3-2) and J usage is TRBJ2-6; D possibly corresponds to TRBD1 (5 bases). This CDR3 is built from 15 residues. Germline V gene sequence: CDR1 LGHDT, CDR2 YNNKEL (reference sequence). V was trimmed by 0 bases and J by 4 bases, leaving 7 bases between them. The CDR3 is CASSQEGVGANVLTF. In nucleotides, the CDR3 is TGTGCCAGCAGCCAAGAAGGGGTAGGGGCCAACGTCCTGACTTTC.

In its sample, this clone was seen a few times. The chain recombines TRBV11-1 with TRBJ2-2, with 9 bases matching TRBD1. The CDR3 spans 16 residues. Germline CDR1 and CDR2: SGHAT and FQDESV (reference sequence). V lost 4 bases to trimming and J lost 6 bases; unmatched junction nucleotides: 9. The CDR3 DNA reads TGTGCCAGCAGCTCGGAAGGGACAGGGCGGCCCGGGGAGCTGTTTTTT. It is translated as CASSSEGTGRPGELFF.

This sequence joins TRBV18 and TRBJ1-4; a possible D gene is TRBD1 (6 bases). V lost 4 bases and J 5 bases, leaving 14 bases between the germline ends. Germline CDR1 is KGHSH and CDR2 is LQKENI. This CDR3 has 15 amino acids. CDR3 sequence reads: CASSQPGQINEKLFF. Here the CDR3 DNA reads TGTGCCAGCTCACAACCGGGACAAATCAATGAAAAACTGTTTTTT.

This clone has more than one count but fewer than ten. The CDR3 region has the DNA TGTGCCAGCAGCTCGACCCGGGACTGGGAGCAGTTCTTC. Its protein is CASSSTRDWEQFF. The gene calls are TRBV7-9 and TRBJ2-1; TRBD2 is a possible D gene (6 bases). The germline CDR1 and CDR2 sequences are SEHNR and FQNEAQ (reference sequence). The CDR3 has 13 residues. V was cut by 4 bases and J by 10 bases, with 14 bases left in between.

The rearrangement joins TRBV10-1 to TRBJ1-1; D is possibly TRBD1 (6 bases). The V end was cut by 0 bases, the J end by 9 bases, with 11 bases between. The CDR3 spans 13 residues. CDR1 is WNHNN and CDR2 is SYGVQD in the germline V gene (reference sequence). The CDR3 bases are TGCGCCAGCAGTGAGTCGAGGGGGGGGAAAGCTTTCTTT. Residues: CASSESRGGKAFF.

The gene calls are TRBV7-2 and TRBJ2-5, with 11 nucleotides matching TRBD2. Germline CDR1 and CDR2: SGHTA and FQGNSA. The length of the CDR3 is 13 residues. V trimming: 6 bases; J trimming: 13 bases; junction bases outside the gene matches: 10. CDR3 in amino acids: CASRLAGGHPPYF. CDR3 nucleotides: TGTGCCAGCAGGCTAGCGGGAGGCCACCCCCCGTACTTC.